The source of this TCR beta chain is a study of blood T cell repertoires in COVID-19. Study context: The study drew acute and convalescent COVID-19 samples from the United States, Italy and Spain.

In its sample, this clone was seen once. Clones were sequenced by immunoSEQ multiplex PCR, and TCRdb holds only the in-frame ones, with some missing. The data show fewer than 150,000 clones, just under 85% seen once. Germline values: CDR1 SGHNT, CDR2 YYREEE (reference sequence). V gave up 2 bases and J gave up 6 bases; unmatched junction bases: 7. The CDR3 covers 14 residues. The sequence was obtained from a human donor in a cohort sampled during active COVID-19. What was sequenced was peripheral blood. V usage is TRBV5-4 and J usage is TRBJ2-7; 8 bases align to TRBD1. The CDR3 region is CASSFTGGTAEQYF. In DNA, the CDR3 is TGTGCCAGCAGCTTTACAGGGGGGACGGCCGAGCAGTACTTC. Combining the CDR3 with reference TRBV5-4 and TRBJ2-7 gives the whole variable domain ETGVTQSPTHLIKTRGQQVTLRCSSQSGHNTVSWYQQALGQGPQFIFQYYREEENGRGNFPPRFSGLQFPNYSSELNVNALELDDSALYLCASSFTGGTAEQYFGPGTRLTVT.